One TCR beta chain is described in this entry. No antigen is known for it. The TCRbeta library was prepared with unique molecular identifiers. TCRdb re-analysed the PCR reads in MiXCR, keeping a single row per CDR3 protein. Here the sample spans 700,000 to 850,000 distinct CDR3 sequences, roughly 16% being singletons. The CDR3 is made up of 14 amino acids. Trimming took 2 bases from V and 3 from J, leaving 14 bases between them. CDR1 and CDR2 (germline): GTSNPN, SVGIG (reference sequence). The sample comes from a study of T-cell reconstitution after alpha-beta-depleted transplantation in children. Study-level points and caveats: Several hundred expanded graft clones reportedly gave rise to the alpha-beta T cells present about two months after transplant. Recipient T cells and thymic progenitors that survived gave rise to the high TCRbeta diversity observed at day 60 in some patients. After one year, T-cell counts and TCRbeta diversity mostly came from new T cells.

The clonotype originates from a male patient younger than 18 who had a stem cell transplant for acute lymphoblastic leukemia, so the T cells may come from the graft donor. The specimen comprised PBMCs, mostly from graft donor cells, sampled 360 days after TCRalphabeta/CD19-depleted stem cell transplant. V gene TRBV30 combines with J gene TRBJ2-7; maybe TRBD1 (6 bases). Written as DNA, the CDR3 is TGTGCCTGGAGTCTGACTAACAGGGACTACGAGCAGTACTTC. Its translation is CAWSLTNRDYEQYF. The entire variable domain, with the rest obtained from reference TRBV30 and TRBJ2-7, is as follows: SQTIHQWPATLVQPVGSPLSLECTVEGTSNPNLYWYRQAAGRGLQLLFYSVGIGQISSEVPQNLSASRPQDRQFILSSKKLLLSDSGFYLCAWSLTNRDYEQYFGPGTRLTVT.